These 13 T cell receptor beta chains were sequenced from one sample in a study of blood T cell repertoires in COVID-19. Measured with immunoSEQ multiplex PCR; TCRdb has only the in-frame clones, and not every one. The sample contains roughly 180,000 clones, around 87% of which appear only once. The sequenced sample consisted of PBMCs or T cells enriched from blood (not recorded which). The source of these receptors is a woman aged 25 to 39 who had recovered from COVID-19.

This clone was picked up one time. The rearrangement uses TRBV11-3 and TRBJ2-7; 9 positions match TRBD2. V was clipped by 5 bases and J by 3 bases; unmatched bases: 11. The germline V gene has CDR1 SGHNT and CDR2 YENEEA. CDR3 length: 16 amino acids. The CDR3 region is CASSPPRASGIYEQYF. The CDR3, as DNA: TGTGCCAGCAGCCCCCCTCGGGCTAGCGGGATCTACGAGCAGTACTTC.

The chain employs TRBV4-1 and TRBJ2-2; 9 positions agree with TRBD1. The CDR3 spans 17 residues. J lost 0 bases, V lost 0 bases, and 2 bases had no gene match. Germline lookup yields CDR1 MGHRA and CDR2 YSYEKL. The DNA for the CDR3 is TGCGCCAGCAGCCAAGAGGGGACAGGGACGAACACCGGGGAGCTGTTTTTT. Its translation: CASSQEGTGTNTGELFF.

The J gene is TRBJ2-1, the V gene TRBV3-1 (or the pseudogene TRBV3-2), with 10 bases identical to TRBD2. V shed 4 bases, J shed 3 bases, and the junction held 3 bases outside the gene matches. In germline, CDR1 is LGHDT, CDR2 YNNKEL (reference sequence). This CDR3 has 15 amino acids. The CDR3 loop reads CASSRSGGFYNEQFF. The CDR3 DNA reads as TGTGCCAGCAGCCGTAGCGGGGGGTTCTACAATGAGCAGTTCTTC.

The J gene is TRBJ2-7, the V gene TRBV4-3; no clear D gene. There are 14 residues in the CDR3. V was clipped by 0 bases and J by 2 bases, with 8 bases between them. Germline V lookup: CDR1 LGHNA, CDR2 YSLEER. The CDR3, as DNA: TGCGCCAGCAGCCAAGATCGGCTAGCCTACGAGCAGTACTTC. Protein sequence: CASSQDRLAYEQYF.

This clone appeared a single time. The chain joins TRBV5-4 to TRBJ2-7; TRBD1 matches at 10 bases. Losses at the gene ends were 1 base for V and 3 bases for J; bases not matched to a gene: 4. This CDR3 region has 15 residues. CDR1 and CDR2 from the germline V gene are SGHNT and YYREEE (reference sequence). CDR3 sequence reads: CASSLPGTGVYEQYF. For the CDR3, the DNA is TGTGCCAGCAGCTTGCCCGGGACAGGGGTCTACGAGCAGTACTTC.

The CDR3 bases are TGTGCCAGCGGGTGGGGACAGGGGGTGGACGAGCAGTACTTC. This encodes CASGWGQGVDEQYF. The chain combines TRBV5-6 with TRBJ2-7, with 11 bases aligning to TRBD1. CDR3 size: 14 residues. The junction had 8 bases not matched to a gene; V was cut back by 7 bases and J by 5 bases. The germline CDR1 and CDR2 sequences are SGHDT and YYEEEE.

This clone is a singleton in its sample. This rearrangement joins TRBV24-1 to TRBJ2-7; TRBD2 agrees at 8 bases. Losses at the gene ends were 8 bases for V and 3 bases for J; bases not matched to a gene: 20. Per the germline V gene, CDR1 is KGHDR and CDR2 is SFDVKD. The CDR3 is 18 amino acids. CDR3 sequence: CATTLIGDSREGLYEQYF. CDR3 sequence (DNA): TGTGCCACCACCCTGATAGGGGATAGTCGGGAGGGCCTCTACGAGCAGTACTTC.

As DNA, the CDR3 is TGTGCCAGCAGTCGGGACAGGGGTGGGGAGCTGTTTTTT. It codes for CASSRDRGGELFF. The V gene is TRBV3-1 (or the pseudogene TRBV3-2), the J gene TRBJ2-2; 10 nucleotides align to TRBD1. Germline V gene lookup returns CDR1 LGHDT and CDR2 YNNKEL (reference sequence). The V segment lost 6 bases and the J segment 8 bases; nucleotides outside the gene matches: 3. The CDR3 covers 13 residues.

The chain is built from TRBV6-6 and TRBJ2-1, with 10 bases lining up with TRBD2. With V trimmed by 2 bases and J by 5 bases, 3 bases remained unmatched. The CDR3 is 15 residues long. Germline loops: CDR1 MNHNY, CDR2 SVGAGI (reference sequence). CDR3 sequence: CASSYGLAGDNEQFF. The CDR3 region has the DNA TGTGCCAGCAGTTACGGCCTAGCGGGGGACAATGAGCAGTTCTTC.

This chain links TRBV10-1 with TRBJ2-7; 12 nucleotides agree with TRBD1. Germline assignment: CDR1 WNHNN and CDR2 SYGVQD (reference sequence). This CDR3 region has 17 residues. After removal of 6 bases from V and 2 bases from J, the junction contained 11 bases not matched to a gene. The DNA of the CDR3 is TGCGCCAGCAGGGGGGACAGGGGGCTATCCTTAACCTACGAGCAGTACTTC. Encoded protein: CASRGDRGLSLTYEQYF.

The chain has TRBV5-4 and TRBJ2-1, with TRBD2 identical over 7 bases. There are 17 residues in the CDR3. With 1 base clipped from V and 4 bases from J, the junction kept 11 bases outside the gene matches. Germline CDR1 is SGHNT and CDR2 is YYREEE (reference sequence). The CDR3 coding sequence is TGTGCCAGCAGCTTGAAGGGTGCGGGAGATAATTACAATGAGCAGTTCTTC. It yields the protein CASSLKGAGDNYNEQFF.

CDR3 protein: CASNLAGLSEQYF. The CDR3 nucleotides are TGTGCCAGCAATCTCGCAGGGCTGAGCGAGCAGTACTTC. The chain links TRBV2 to TRBJ2-7; maybe TRBD1 (5 bases). The CDR3 consists of 13 residues. Germline V gives CDR1 SNHLY, CDR2 FYNNEI. The V gene lost 7 bases and the J gene lost 6 bases, with 16 bases spanning the gap.

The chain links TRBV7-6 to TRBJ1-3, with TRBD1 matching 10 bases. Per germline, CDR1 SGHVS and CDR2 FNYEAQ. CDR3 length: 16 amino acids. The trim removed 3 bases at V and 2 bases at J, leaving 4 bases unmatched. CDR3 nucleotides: TGTGCCAGCAGCTTGGGGACAGGGGCTACTGGAAACACCATATATTTT. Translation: CASSLGTGATGNTIYF.